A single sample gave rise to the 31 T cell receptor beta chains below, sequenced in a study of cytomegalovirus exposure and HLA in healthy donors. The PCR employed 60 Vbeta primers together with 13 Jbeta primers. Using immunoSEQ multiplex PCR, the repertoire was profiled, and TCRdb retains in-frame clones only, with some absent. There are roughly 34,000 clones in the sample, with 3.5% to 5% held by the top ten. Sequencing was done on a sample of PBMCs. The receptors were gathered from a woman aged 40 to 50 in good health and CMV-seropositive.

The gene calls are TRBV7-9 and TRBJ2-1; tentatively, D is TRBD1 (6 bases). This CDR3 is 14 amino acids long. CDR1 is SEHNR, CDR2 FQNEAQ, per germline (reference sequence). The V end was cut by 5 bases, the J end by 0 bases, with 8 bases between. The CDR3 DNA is TGTGCCAGCAGCGAAGGGGGCTCCTACAATGAGCAGTTCTTC. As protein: CASSEGGSYNEQFF.

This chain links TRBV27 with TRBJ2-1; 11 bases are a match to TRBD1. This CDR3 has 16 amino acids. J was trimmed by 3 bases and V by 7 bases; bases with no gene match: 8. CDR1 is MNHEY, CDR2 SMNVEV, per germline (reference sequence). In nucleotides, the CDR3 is TGTGCCAGCAACATTAGAGGGACAGGGGGCTACAATGAGCAGTTCTTC. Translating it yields CASNIRGTGGYNEQFF.

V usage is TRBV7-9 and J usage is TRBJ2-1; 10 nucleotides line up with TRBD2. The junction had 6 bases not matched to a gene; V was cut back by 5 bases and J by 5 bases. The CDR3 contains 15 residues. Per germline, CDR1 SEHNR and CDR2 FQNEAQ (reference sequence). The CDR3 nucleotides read TGTGCCAGCAGCCAGGGGACTAGCGCCCACAATGAGCAGTTCTTC. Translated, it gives CASSQGTSAHNEQFF.

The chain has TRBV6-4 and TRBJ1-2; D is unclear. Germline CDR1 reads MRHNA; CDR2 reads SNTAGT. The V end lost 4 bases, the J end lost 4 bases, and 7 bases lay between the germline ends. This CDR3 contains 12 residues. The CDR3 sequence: CASSGASYGYTF. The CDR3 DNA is TGTGCCAGCAGTGGGGCTTCCTATGGCTACACCTTC.

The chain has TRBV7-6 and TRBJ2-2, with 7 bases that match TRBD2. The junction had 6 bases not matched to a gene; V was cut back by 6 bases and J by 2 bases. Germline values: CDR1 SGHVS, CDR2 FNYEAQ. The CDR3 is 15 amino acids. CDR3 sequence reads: CASSYRTSNTGELFF. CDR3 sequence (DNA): TGTGCCAGCAGTTATAGGACTAGTAACACCGGGGAGCTGTTTTTT. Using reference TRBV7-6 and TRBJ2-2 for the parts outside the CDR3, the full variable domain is GAGVSQSPRYKVTKRGQDVALRCDPISGHVSLYWYRQALGQGPEFLTYFNYEAQQDKSGLPNDRFSAERPEGSISTLTIQRTEQRDSAMYRCASSYRTSNTGELFFGEGSRLTVL.

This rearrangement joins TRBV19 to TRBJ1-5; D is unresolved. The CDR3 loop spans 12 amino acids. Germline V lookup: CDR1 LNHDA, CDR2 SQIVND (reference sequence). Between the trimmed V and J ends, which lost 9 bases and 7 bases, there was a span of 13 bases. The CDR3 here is CASSFLAQPQHF. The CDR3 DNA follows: TGTGCCAGCTCGTTCTTAGCGCAGCCCCAGCATTTT. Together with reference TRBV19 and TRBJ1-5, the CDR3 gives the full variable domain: DGGITQSPKYLFRKEGQNVTLSCEQNLNHDAMYWYRQDPGQGLRLIYYSQIVNDFQKGDIAEGYSVSREKKESFPLTVTSAQKNPTAFYLCASSFLAQPQHFGDGTRLSIL.

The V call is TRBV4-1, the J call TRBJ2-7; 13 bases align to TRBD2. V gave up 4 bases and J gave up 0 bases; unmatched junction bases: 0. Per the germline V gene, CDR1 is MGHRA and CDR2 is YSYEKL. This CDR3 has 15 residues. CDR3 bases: TGCGCCAGCAGCCGGACTAGCGGGAGCTCCTACGAGCAGTACTTC. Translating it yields CASSRTSGSSYEQYF.

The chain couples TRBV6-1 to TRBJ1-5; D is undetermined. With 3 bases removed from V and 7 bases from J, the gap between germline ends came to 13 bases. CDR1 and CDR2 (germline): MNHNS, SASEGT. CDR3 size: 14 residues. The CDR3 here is CASSEGPVQQPQHF. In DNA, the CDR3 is TGTGCCAGCAGTGAGGGCCCAGTGCAACAGCCCCAGCATTTT.

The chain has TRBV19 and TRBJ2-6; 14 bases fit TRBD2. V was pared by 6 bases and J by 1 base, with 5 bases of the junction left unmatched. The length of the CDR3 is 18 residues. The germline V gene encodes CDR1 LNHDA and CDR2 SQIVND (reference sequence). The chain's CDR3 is CASSPGTSGSSGANVLTF. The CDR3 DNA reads TGTGCCAGTAGCCCGGGGACTAGCGGGAGTTCTGGGGCCAACGTCCTGACTTTC.

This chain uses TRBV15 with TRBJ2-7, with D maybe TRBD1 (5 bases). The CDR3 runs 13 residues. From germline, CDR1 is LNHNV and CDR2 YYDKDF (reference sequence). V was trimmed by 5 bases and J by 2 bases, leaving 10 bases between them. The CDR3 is CATSVQGAYEQYF. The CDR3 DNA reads TGTGCCACCAGCGTTCAGGGTGCCTACGAGCAGTACTTC.

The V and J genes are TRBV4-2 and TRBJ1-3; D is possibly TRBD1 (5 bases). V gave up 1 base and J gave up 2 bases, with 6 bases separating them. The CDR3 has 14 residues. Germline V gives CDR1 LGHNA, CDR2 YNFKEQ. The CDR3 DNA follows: TGTGCCAGCAGCCAAGTCAGGGCTGGAAACACCATATATTTT. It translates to CASSQVRAGNTIYF.

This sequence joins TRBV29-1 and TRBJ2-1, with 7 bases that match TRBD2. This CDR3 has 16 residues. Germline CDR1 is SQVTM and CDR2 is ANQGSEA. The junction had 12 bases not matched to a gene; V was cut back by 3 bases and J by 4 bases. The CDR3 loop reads CSVEGGRDYLYNEQFF. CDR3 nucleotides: TGCAGCGTTGAGGGGGGACGGGACTATCTTTACAATGAGCAGTTCTTC.

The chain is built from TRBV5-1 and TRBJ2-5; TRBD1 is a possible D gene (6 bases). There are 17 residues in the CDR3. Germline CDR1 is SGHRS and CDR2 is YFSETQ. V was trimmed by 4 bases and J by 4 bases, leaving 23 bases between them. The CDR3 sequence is CASSHLRRPGTRETQYF. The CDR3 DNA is TGCGCCAGCAGCCACCTACGCAGGCCCGGGACAAGAGAGACCCAGTACTTC.

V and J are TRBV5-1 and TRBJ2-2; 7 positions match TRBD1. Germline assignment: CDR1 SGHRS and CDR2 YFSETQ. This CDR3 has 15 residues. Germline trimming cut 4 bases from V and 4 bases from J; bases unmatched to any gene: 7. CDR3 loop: CASSARQGPTGELFF. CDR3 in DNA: TGCGCCAGCAGCGCCCGACAGGGCCCCACCGGGGAGCTGTTTTTT.

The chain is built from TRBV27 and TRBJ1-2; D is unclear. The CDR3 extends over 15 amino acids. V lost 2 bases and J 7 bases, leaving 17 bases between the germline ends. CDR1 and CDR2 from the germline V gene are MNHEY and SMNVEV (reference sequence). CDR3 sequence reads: CASSLTPGSTFGYTF. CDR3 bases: TGTGCCAGCAGTTTAACCCCCGGGAGTACTTTTGGCTACACCTTC.

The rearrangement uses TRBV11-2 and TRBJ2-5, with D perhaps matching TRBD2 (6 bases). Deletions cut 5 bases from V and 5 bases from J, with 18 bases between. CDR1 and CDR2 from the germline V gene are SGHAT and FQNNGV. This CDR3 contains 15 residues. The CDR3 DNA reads TGTGCCAGCAGCCTTGGGGTAGCGGTGTGGGAGACCCAGTACTTC. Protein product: CASSLGVAVWETQYF. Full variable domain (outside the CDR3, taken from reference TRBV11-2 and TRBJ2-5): EAGVAQSPRYKIIEKRQSVAFWCNPISGHATLYWYQQILGQGPKLLIQFQNNGVVDDSQLPKDRFSAERLKGVDSTLKIQPAKLEDSAVYLCASSLGVAVWETQYFGPGTRLLVL.

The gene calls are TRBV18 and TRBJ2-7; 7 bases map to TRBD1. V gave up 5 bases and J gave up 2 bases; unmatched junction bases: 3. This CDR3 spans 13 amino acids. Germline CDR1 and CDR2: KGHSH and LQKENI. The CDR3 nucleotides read TGTGCCAGCTCAACCGGGACAGCCTACGAGCAGTACTTC. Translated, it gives CASSTGTAYEQYF.

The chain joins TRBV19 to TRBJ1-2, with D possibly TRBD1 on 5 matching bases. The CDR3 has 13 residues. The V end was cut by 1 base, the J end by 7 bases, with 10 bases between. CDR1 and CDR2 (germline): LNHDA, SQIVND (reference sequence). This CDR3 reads CASSIGRGFGYTF. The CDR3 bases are TGTGCCAGTAGTATAGGGAGGGGCTTTGGCTACACCTTC.

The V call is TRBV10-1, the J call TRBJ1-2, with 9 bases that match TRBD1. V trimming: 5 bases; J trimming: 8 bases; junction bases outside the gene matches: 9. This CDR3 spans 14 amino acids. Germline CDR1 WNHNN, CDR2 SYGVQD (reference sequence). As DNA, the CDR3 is TGCGCCAGCAGTCCGGGACAGGGAATGAGGGGCTACACCTTC. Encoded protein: CASSPGQGMRGYTF.

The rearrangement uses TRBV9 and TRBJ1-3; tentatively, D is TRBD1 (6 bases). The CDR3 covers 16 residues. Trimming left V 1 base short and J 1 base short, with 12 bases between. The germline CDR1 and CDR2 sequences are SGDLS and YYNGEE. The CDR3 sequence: CASSVSYTGSGNTIYF. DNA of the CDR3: TGTGCCAGCAGCGTATCGTATACAGGGTCTGGAAACACCATATATTTT. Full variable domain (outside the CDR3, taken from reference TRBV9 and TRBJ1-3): DSGVTQTPKHLITATGQRVTLRCSPRSGDLSVYWYQQSLDQGLQFLIQYYNGEERAKGNILERFSAQQFPDLHSELNLSSLELGDSALYFCASSVSYTGSGNTIYFGEGSWLTVV.

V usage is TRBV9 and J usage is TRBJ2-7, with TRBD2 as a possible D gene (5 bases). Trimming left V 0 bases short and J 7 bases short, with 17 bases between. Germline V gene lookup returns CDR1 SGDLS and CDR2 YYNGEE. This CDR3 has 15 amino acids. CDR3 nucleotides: TGTGCCAGCAGCGTAGACAGCGGAGGAGGTTGGGAGCAGTACTTC. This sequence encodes CASSVDSGGGWEQYF.

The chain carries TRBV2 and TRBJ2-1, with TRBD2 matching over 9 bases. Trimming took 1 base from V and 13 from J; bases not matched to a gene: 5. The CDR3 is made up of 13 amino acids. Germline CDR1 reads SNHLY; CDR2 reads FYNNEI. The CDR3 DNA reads TGTGCCAGCAGTGAAGAGCGGGAGGCCACTCAGTTCTTC. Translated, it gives CASSEEREATQFF.

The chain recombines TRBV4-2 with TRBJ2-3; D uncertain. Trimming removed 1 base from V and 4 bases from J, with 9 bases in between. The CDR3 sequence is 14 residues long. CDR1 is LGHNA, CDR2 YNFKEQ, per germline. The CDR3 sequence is CASSQGDEADTQYF. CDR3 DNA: TGTGCCAGCAGCCAAGGAGATGAGGCAGATACGCAGTATTTT.

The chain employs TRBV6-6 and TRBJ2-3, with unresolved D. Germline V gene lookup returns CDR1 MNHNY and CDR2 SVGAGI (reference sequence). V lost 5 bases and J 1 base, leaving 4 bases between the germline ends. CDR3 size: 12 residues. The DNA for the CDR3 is TGTGCCAGCAGTCAGGGCACAGATACGCAGTATTTT. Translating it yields CASSQGTDTQYF.

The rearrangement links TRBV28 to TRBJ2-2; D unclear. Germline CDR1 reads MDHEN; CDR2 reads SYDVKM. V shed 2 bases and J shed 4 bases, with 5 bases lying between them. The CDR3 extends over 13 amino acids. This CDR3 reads CASSLESTGELFF. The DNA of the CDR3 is TGTGCCAGCAGTTTAGAGAGCACCGGGGAGCTGTTTTTT.

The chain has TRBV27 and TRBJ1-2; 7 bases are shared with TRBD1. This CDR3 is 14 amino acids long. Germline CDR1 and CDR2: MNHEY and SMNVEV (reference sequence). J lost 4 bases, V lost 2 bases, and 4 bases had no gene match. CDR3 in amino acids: CASSLRQGVYGYTF. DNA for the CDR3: TGTGCCAGCAGTTTAAGGCAGGGGGTCTATGGCTACACCTTC.

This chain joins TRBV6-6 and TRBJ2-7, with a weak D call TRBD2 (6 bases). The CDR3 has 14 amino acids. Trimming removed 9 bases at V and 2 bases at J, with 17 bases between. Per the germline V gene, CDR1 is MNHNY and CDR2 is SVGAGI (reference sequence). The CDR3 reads CASLPGSGPYEQYF. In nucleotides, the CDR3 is TGTGCCAGTCTGCCCGGTAGCGGACCCTACGAGCAGTACTTC.

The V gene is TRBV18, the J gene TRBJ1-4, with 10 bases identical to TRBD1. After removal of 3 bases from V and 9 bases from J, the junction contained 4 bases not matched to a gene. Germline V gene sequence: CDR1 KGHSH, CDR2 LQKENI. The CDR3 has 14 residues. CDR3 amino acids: CASSPGQGLKKLFF. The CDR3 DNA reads TGTGCCAGCTCACCGGGACAGGGGTTGAAAAAACTGTTTTTT.

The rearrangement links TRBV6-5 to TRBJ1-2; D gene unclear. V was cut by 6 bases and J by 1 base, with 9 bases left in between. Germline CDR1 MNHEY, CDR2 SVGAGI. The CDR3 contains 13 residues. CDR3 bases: TGTGCCAGCAGCCGAACAGTTAACTATGGCTACACCTTC. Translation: CASSRTVNYGYTF.

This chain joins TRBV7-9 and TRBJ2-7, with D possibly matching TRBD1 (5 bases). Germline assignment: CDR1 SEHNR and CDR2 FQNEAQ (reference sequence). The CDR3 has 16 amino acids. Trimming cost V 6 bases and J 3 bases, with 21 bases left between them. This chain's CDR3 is CASRPLLGRASYEQYF. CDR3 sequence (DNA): TGTGCCAGCAGACCCCTCTTGGGCAGGGCTAGCTACGAGCAGTACTTC.

Here the CDR3 DNA reads TGTGCCAGTAATCGGGAACAGGGAGTAGCTTTCTTT. Its protein product is CASNREQGVAFF. The chain couples TRBV19 to TRBJ1-1, with D possibly being TRBD1 (6 bases). Germline V gives CDR1 LNHDA, CDR2 SQIVND (reference sequence). The CDR3 is made up of 12 amino acids. With 7 bases removed from V and 10 bases from J, the gap between germline ends came to 16 bases.